A selection of T cell receptor beta chains follows, all from one sample in a study of T cells in Graves' hyperthyroidism and ophthalmopathy. MiXCR was run by TCRdb on the multiplex PCR reads, yielding one entry per CDR3 protein. Of approximately 260,000 distinct CDR3 sequences listed, 13% to 15% were seen once; the top ten hold more than 30%. The material sequenced was blood. The receptors originated from a woman aged 45-60 years with Graves' hyperthyroidism that later progressed to Graves' ophthalmopathy. CDR3s include the opening cysteine and the closing phenylalanine or tryptophan. D genes are given only for firm matches.

v_gene	j_gene	d_gene	CDR3aa
TRBV7-9	TRBJ1-5	NA	CASTGVGNQPQHF
TRBV2	TRBJ2-2	NA	CASSPVSANTGELFF
TRBV5-1	TRBJ2-3	TRBD1	CASSLEQGARADTQYF
TRBV5-1	TRBJ2-1	TRBD2	CASSLGASGEKQFF
TRBV4-1	TRBJ1-4	TRBD1	CASSPRTRNRGHEKLFF
TRBV6-1	TRBJ2-1	NA	CASSSGVVNEQFF
TRBV5-5	TRBJ2-3	NA	CASSSPPGHPRQDTQYF
TRBV7-2	TRBJ1-1	NA	CASSTLEGRGTEAFF
TRBV5-1	TRBJ2-3	TRBD2	CASSLGTSGFTDTQYF
TRBV12-3/TRBV12-4	TRBJ2-7	NA	CASSLGRRDEQYF
TRBV6-6	TRBJ1-1	TRBD1	CASSYRTGISDTEAFF
TRBV30	TRBJ1-1	TRBD1	CAWTHRGRFTEAFF
TRBV20-1	TRBJ1-6	TRBD1	CSARSRDRGPNSPLHF
TRBV6-4	TRBJ1-5	TRBD1	CASSDQGAFGRAQHF
TRBV15	TRBJ2-3	TRBD2	CATKISRGVTDTQYF
TRBV9	TRBJ1-1	TRBD1	CASSPYDRGSTEAFF
TRBV6-1	TRBJ2-1	TRBD2	CATYSRLAGAYNEQFF
TRBV28	TRBJ2-7	TRBD1	CASSPRGPEQYF
TRBV19	TRBJ2-6	NA	CASSIWGDWANVLTF
TRBV7-9	TRBJ1-1	NA	CASSLAGLTEAFF
TRBV7-9	TRBJ1-1	TRBD1	CASSFRGQLWTEAFF
TRBV19	TRBJ1-5	NA	CASSINQGRLRQPQHF
TRBV9	TRBJ1-3	TRBD1	CASSVASGQANTIYF
TRBV20-1	TRBJ2-7	NA	CSAQRPSYEQYF
TRBV13	TRBJ1-1	TRBD1	CASSLATGQGSLFF
TRBV5-1	TRBJ1-2	TRBD1	CASSFGDREHGYTF
TRBV5-1	TRBJ1-2	TRBD1	CASSEGTGGYGYTF
TRBV4-1	TRBJ2-1	TRBD1	CASSQGSSGTGGRNEQFF
TRBV7-9	TRBJ1-4	NA	CASSQGSEGRGTNEKLFF
TRBV29-1	TRBJ2-7	NA	CIVEVVGSGSEQYF
TRBV12-3/TRBV12-4	TRBJ2-7	TRBD1	CASSRDRGLYEQYF
TRBV7-2	TRBJ2-1	NA	CASSVYPDAYNEQFF
TRBV7-2	TRBJ2-6	TRBD1	CASSFDRASGANVLTF
TRBV28	TRBJ1-5	NA	CASNRQGYQPQHF
TRBV12-5	TRBJ1-2	NA	CASGLRTSAAFYGYTF
TRBV6-1	TRBJ2-1	NA	CASRLGLYNEQFF
TRBV5-1	TRBJ1-2	NA	CASSPRGREDYGYTF
TRBV28	TRBJ2-7	NA	CASRSIQGRPYEQYF
TRBV20-1	TRBJ2-1	NA	CSATGVSYNEQFF
TRBV9	TRBJ2-7	NA	CASSVDSSYEQYF
TRBV12-3/TRBV12-4	TRBJ2-7	TRBD2	CASSFGLAGEQYF
TRBV28	TRBJ2-2	NA	CASSLSGRGTAGELFF
TRBV10-3	TRBJ2-7	TRBD1	CAITPTGSYEQYF
TRBV25-1	TRBJ2-7	NA	CASSEGGQYSYEQYF
TRBV28	TRBJ2-1	NA	CASTRGDEQFF
TRBV15	TRBJ1-1	NA	CATSRDKGVNTEAFF
TRBV4-1	TRBJ1-5	TRBD1	CASSQYRDRGNQPQHF
TRBV9	TRBJ2-3	NA	CASSVVGSDTQYF
TRBV3-1	TRBJ2-1	TRBD2	CASSQGPSGTLYNEQFF
TRBV15	TRBJ2-7	NA	CATSRDRSSYEQYF
TRBV20-1	TRBJ2-7	TRBD2	CRVVAGEGYEQYF
TRBV7-9	TRBJ2-1	TRBD2	CASTGASGTEQFF
TRBV20-1	TRBJ1-1	NA	CSARDTDGQSNTEAFF
TRBV10-2	TRBJ1-5	NA	CASSNDPTGMAQHF
TRBV27	TRBJ2-4	NA	CASSRDRGAKNIQYF